Following are 8 T cell receptor beta chains from one sample sequenced in a study of tumor and adjacent non-tumor tissue in lung cancer. RNA was extracted from bulk tissue without any cell sorting. This non-tumor lung sample came from over 3 cm beyond the tumor edge. The library came from three nested PCR rounds adapted from ARM-PCR protocols. TCRdb passed the multiplex PCR reads through MiXCR, listing each CDR3 protein once. Of roughly 43,000 distinct CDR3 sequences in the sample, approximately 57% were seen once. Material: distant non-tumor lung tissue. The receptor set was obtained from a man aged 50 to 59 with non-small cell lung cancer.

The J gene is TRBJ2-2, the V gene TRBV6-5; D uncertain. V dropped 6 bases and J dropped 5 bases, with 16 bases sitting between them. The CDR3 sequence is 15 residues long. CDR1 and CDR2 (germline): MNHEY, SVGAGI. This chain's CDR3 is CASSKVSGQTGELFF. CDR3 sequence (DNA): TGTGCCAGCAGCAAAGTCAGTGGTCAGACCGGGGAGCTGTTTTTT.

For this clonotype: A much larger clone lies a single base off, so this may be a read error. The V gene is TRBV28, the J gene TRBJ2-7; maybe TRBD1 (5 bases). CDR3 length equals 14 residues. V was trimmed by 4 bases and J by 3 bases, leaving 13 bases between them. Germline lookup yields CDR1 MDHEN and CDR2 SYDVKM. The CDR3: CASSYPGKGYEQYF. CDR3 nucleotide sequence: TGTGCCAGCAGTTACCCAGGGAAAGGCTACGAGCAGTACTTC. The full variable domain, with the rest looked up from reference TRBV28 and TRBJ2-7, is DVKVTQSSRYLVKRTGEKVFLECVQDMDHENMFWYRQDPGLGLRLIYFSYDVKMKEKGDIPEGYSVSREKKERFSLILESASTNQTSMYLCASSYPGKGYEQYFGPGTRLTVT.

The chain recombines TRBV11-2 with TRBJ2-5; 9 bases match TRBD2. Unmatched junction bases numbered 5, after V lost 0 bases and J lost 6 bases. Germline V CDR1 and CDR2: SGHAT, FQNNGV. There are 15 residues in the CDR3. The CDR3 region is CASSLDAGGRKTQYF. The CDR3 nucleotides read TGTGCCAGCAGCTTAGATGCGGGGGGGCGGAAGACCCAGTACTTC.

With respect to this clonotype: Compared with germline, one end of the junction differs, possibly owing to a read error. The chain joins TRBV29-1 to TRBJ2-3, with 12 bases fitting TRBD1. This CDR3 contains 15 residues. Germline V gene data show CDR1 as SQVTM and CDR2 as ANQGSEA. CDR3: CIVTPGTGGTDTQYF. For the CDR3, the DNA is TGCATCGTGACCCCCGGGACAGGGGGCACAGATACACAGTATTTT.

This clonotype was seen once. A much larger clone is a single base away; this may be a read error. The chain carries TRBV12-3 or TRBV12-4 and TRBJ2-5; 9 bases are shared with TRBD1. This CDR3 comprises 15 residues. CDR3 protein: CTSSLYRGRHETQYF. CDR3 coding DNA: TGTACCAGCAGTCTCTACAGGGGGCGTCATGAGACCCAGTACTTC.

This clonotype was picked up many times. The chain recombines TRBV6-1 with TRBJ1-4; D may be TRBD1 (5 bases). V lost 7 bases, J lost 4 bases, and 19 bases lay in between. This CDR3 has 16 amino acids. Looked up from germline, CDR1 is MNHNS and CDR2 is SASEGT. The CDR3 sequence: CASTRNGGRINEKLFF. The CDR3 DNA is TGTGCCAGCACGAGGAACGGGGGACGGATTAATGAAAAACTGTTTTTT.

Turning to this clonotype: An end of the junction does not agree with germline; a read error may underlie this. The chain joins TRBV2 to TRBJ2-3; D call uncertain. The CDR3 totals 11 residues. Germline V gives CDR1 SNHLY, CDR2 FYNNEI. The CDR3 bases are TGTACCAGTAGTGGGACAGATACGCAGTATTTT. It translates to CTSSGTDTQYF.

The V gene is TRBV6-2 or TRBV6-3, the J gene TRBJ2-7; 14 bases line up with TRBD2. The trim removed 9 bases at V and 10 bases at J, leaving 17 bases unmatched. This CDR3 is built from 16 residues. The germline V gene encodes CDR1 MNHEY and CDR2 SVGEGT. The CDR3 region is CASSHAGTSGSECQYF. The CDR3, as DNA: TGTGCCAGTAGCCACGCCGGGACTAGCGGGAGTGAGTGTCAGTACTTC.